This is a list of T cell receptor beta chains from one sample in a study of T cells in Graves' hyperthyroidism and ophthalmopathy. Via MiXCR, TCRdb re-called the multiplex PCR reads, giving one row per CDR3 protein. The sample lists 92,000 or so distinct CDR3 sequences; approximately 56% were seen once. The sample was blood. The receptors were sampled from a middle-aged woman with Graves' hyperthyroidism. CDR3s include the opening cysteine and the closing phenylalanine or tryptophan.

j_call v_call cdr3_aa
TRBJ1-2 TRBV10-2 CASRRTGVYGYTF
TRBJ2-3 TRBV13 CASRLTDTQYF
TRBJ1-1 TRBV2 CASTLDRENTEAFF
TRBJ1-5 TRBV20-1 CSASTLFRSDQPRHF
TRBJ2-6 TRBV29-1 CSVGAGFMNTEAF
TRBJ1-2 TRBV6-5 CASSYSGQGFVYTF
TRBJ2-2 TRBV7-7 CASSLGSGSTGELFF
TRBJ2-7 TRBV7-9 CASSHGTSGAKGAYEQYF
TRBJ2-7 TRBV5-4 CASSLPGSGEQYF
TRBJ1-2 TRBV29-1 CSVEGTGGSYTF
TRBJ1-2 TRBV13 CASSQTRQGANYGYTF
TRBJ1-1 TRBV7-2 CASSFGSGAFF
TRBJ1-1 TRBV29-1 CSLGTGLYTEAFF